This entry features one TCR beta chain sequence. Its target is not known. Despite likely unrecorded immune exposures, the donors were nominally healthy at the time of sampling. PCR was performed using 60 Vbeta and 13 Jbeta primers. Sequencing was performed with immunoSEQ multiplex PCR; in TCRdb, only in-frame clones are kept and a portion is missing. The sample has roughly 140,000 clones; 80% to 85% are singletons. The data were obtained in a study of cytomegalovirus exposure and HLA in healthy donors. Study findings and constraints: In a later analysis, a missense DCLRE1C variant was linked to TCR beta V- and J-gene trimming. Based on reports, TCR beta sequences accurately predicted HLA-A and HLA-B alleles for most subjects.

The V end lost 0 bases, the J end lost 4 bases, and 13 bases lay between the germline ends. The CDR3 is 15 residues long. CDR1 is SGDLS and CDR2 is YYNGEE in the germline V gene. V is TRBV9 and J is TRBJ2-5; D is unresolved. Material for sequencing was PBMCs. The receptor's source is a boy younger than 10 in good health and CMV-seronegative. This chain's CDR3 is CASSVAQHPRETQYF. The DNA of the CDR3 is TGTGCCAGCAGCGTAGCGCAACACCCCAGAGAGACCCAGTACTTC.